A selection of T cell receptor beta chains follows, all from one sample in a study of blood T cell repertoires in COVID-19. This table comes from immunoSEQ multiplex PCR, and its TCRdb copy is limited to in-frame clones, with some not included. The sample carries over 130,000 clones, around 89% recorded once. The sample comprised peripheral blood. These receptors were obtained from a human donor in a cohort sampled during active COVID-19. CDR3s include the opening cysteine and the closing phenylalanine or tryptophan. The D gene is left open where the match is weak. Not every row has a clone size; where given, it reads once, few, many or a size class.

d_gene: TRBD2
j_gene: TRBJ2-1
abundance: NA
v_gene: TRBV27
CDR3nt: TGTGCCAGCAGTACCAAACTAGCGGGCCTACTCAATGAGCAGTTCTTC
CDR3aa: CASSTKLAGLLNEQFF

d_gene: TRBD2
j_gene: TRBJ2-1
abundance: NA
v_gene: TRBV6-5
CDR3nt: TGTGCCAGCAGTTACACCGGACTAGCCTCCAATGAGCAGTTCTTC
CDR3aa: CASSYTGLASNEQFF

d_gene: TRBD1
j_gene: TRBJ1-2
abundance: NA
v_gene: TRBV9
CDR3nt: TGTGCCAGCAGCCCCCGGACAGGGGGCAACTATGGCTACACCTTC
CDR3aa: CASSPRTGGNYGYTF

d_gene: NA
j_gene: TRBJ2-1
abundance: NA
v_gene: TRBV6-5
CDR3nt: TGTGCCAGCACCAAAAGAGGTGGCAATGAGCAGTTCTTC
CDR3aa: CASTKRGGNEQFF

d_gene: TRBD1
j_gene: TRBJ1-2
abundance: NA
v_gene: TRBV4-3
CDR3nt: TGCGCCAGCAGCCAAGATCCAGGGGACAGGAGTAACTATGGCTACACCTTC
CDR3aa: CASSQDPGDRSNYGYTF

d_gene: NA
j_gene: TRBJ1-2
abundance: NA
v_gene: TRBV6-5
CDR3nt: TGTGCCAGCAGATCAGGGGACTATGGCTACACCTTC
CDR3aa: CASRSGDYGYTF

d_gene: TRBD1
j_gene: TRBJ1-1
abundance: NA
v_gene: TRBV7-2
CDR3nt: TGTGCCAGCAGCTCTTTGGGACAGGGGACTGAAGCTTTCTTT
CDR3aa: CASSSLGQGTEAFF

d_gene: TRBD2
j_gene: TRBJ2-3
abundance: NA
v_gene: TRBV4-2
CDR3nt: TGTGCCAGCAGCCAAGGACTAGCGGGGGGAATAGATACGCAGTATTTT
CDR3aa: CASSQGLAGGIDTQYF

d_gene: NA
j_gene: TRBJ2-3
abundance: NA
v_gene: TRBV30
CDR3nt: TGTGCCTGGAGTGGATTAACAGGAGGGGCGGATACGCAGTATTTT
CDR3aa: CAWSGLTGGADTQYF

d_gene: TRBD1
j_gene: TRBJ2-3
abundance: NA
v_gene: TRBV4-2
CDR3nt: TGTGCCAGCAGCCAAGGAGACAGGGATACAGATACGCAGTATTTT
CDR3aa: CASSQGDRDTDTQYF

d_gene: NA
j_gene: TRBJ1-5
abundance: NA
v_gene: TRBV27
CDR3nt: TGTGCCAGCAGTTTATCCTCCAGTATCCAGCCCCAGCATTTT
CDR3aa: CASSLSSSIQPQHF

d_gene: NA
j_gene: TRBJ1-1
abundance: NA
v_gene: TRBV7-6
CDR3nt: TGTGCCAGCAGCCCGCAGGGCCTGAGGATCACTGAAGCTTTCTTT
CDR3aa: CASSPQGLRITEAFF

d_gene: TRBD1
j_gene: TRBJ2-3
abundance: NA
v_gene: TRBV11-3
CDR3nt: TGTGCCAGTTCACAGGGGACCACAGATACGCAGTATTTT
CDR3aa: CASSQGTTDTQYF

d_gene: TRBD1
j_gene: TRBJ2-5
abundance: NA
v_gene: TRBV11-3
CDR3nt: TGTGCCAGCAGCTTAGACAGGGGGCAGACCCAGTACTTC
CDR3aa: CASSLDRGQTQYF

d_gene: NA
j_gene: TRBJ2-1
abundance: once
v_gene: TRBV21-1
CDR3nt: TGTGCCAGCAGCAAGGGGACAGGGCTAAACAATGAGCAGTTCTTC
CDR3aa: CASSKGTGLNNEQFF

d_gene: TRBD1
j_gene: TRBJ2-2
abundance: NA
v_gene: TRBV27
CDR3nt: TGTGCCAGCAGTCCCGGACAGGGGATCGGGGAGCTGTTTTTT
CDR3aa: CASSPGQGIGELFF